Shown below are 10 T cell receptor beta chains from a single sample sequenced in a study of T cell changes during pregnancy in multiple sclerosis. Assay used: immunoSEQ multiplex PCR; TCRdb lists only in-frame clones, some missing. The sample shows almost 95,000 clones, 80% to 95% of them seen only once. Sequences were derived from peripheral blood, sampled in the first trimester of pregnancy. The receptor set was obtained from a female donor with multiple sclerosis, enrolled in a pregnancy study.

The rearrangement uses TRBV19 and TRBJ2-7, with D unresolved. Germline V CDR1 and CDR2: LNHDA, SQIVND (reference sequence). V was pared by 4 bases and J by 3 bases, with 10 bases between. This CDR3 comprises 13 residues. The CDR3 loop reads CASSNGLYYEQYF. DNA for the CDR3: TGTGCCAGTAGTAATGGGCTGTACTACGAGCAGTACTTC.

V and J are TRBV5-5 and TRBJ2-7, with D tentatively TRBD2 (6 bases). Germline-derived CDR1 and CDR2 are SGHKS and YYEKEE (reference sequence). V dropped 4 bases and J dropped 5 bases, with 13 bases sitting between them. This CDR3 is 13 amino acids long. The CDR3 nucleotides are TGTGCCAGCAGCCTTGGGGGGAAGGACGAGCAGTACTTC. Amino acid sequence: CASSLGGKDEQYF.

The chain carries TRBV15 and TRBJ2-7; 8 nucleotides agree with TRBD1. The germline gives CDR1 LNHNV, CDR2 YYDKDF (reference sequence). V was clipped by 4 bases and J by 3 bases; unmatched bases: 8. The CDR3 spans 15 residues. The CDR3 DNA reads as TGTGCCACCAGCAACGGCGACAGGGGATACTACGAGCAGTACTTC. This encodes CATSNGDRGYYEQYF.

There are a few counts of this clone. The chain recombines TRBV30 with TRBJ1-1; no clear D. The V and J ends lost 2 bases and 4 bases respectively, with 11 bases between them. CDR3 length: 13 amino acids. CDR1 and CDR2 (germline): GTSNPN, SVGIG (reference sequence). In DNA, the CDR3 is TGTGCCTGGAGTCGGGTTCGGAGCACTGAAGCTTTCTTT. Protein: CAWSRVRSTEAFF.

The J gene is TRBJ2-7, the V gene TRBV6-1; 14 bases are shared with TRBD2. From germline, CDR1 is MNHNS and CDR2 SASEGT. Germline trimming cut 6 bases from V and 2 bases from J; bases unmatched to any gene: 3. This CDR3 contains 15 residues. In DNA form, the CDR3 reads TGTGCCAGCAGAGAGACTAGCGGGAGGGCCTACGAGCAGTACTTC. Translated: CASRETSGRAYEQYF.

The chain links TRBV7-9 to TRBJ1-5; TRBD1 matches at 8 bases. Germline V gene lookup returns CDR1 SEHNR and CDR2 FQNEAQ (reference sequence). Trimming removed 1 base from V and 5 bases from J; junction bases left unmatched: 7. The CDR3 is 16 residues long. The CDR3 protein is CASSLEATGAHQPQHF. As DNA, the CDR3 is TGTGCCAGCAGCTTAGAGGCGACAGGGGCGCATCAGCCCCAGCATTTT.

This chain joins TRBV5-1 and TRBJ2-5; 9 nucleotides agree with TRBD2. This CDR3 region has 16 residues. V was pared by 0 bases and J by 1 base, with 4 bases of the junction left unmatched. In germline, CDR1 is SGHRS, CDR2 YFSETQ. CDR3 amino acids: CASSLEVAGVQETQYF. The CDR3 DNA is TGCGCCAGCAGCTTGGAGGTAGCGGGGGTCCAAGAGACCCAGTACTTC.

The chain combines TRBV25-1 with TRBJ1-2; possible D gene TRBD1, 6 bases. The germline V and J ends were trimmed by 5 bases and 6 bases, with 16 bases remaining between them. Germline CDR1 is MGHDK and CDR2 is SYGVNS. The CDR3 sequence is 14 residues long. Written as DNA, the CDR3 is TGTGCCAGCAGTAGGCGGGGGCTGAGGGATGGCTACACCTTC. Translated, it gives CASSRRGLRDGYTF.

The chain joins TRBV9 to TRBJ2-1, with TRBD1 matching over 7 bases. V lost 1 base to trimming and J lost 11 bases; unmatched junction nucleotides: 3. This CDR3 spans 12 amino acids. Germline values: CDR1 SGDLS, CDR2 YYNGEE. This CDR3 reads CASSVYRGQQFF. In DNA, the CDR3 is TGTGCCAGCAGCGTATACAGGGGACAGCAGTTCTTC.

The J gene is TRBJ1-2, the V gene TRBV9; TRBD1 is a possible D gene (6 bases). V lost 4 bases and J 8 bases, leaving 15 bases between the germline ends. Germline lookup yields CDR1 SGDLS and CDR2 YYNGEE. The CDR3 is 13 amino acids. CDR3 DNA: TGTGCCAGCAGCCCTCAGCGGGACAAAGGCTACACCTTC. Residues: CASSPQRDKGYTF.